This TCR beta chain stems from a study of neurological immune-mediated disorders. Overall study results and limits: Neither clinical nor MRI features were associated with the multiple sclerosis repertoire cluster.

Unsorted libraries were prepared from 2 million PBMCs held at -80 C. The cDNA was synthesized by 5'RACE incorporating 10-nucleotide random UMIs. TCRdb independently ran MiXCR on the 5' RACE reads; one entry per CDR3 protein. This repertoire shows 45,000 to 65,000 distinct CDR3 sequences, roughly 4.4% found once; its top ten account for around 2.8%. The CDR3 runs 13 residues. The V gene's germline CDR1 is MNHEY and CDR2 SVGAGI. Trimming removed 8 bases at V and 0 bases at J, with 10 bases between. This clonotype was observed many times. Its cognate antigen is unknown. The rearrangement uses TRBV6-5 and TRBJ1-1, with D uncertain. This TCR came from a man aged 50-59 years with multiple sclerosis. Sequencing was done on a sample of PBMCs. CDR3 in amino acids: CASFLKMNTEAFF. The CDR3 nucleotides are TGTGCCAGCTTCTTGAAGATGAACACTGAAGCTTTCTTT.